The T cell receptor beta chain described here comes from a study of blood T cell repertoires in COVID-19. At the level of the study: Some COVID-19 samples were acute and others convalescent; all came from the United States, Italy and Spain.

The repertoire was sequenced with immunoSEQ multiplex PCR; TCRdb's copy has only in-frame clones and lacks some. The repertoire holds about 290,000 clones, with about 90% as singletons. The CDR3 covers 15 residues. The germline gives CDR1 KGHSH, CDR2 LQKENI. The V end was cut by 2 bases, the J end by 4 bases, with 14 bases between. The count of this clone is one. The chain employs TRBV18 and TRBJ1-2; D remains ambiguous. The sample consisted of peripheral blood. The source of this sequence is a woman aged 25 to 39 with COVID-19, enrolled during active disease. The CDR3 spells CASSPAPTEVYGYTF. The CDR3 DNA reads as TGTGCCAGCTCACCAGCCCCCACGGAGGTCTATGGCTACACCTTC.